The 4 T cell receptor beta chains below were found in one sample sequenced in a study of T cell responses to AZD1222 COVID-19 vaccine. Using immunoSEQ multiplex PCR, the repertoire was profiled, and TCRdb retains in-frame clones only, with some absent. In the table there are around 150,000 clones, approximately 90% of which are singletons. This specimen was peripheral blood, taken on day 0 of AZD1222 vaccination. The receptors shown here come from an adult in good health.

This clone was detected only once. V and J are TRBV7-3 and TRBJ2-5; TRBD2 matches 7 bases. The CDR3 consists of 16 residues. V lost 5 bases, J lost 4 bases, and 13 bases stayed unmatched. Germline values: CDR1 SGHTA, CDR2 FQGTGA. The CDR3 sequence: CASSPSGGRGPETQYF. CDR3 coding DNA: TGTGCCAGCAGCCCCTCTGGCGGGAGAGGCCCAGAGACCCAGTACTTC. The full variable domain, its missing parts supplied by reference TRBV7-3 and TRBJ2-5, is GAGVSQTPSNKVTEKGKYVELRCDPISGHTALYWYRQSLGQGPEFLIYFQGTGAADDSGLPNDRFFAVRPEGSVSTLKIQRTERGDSAVYLCASSPSGGRGPETQYFGPGTRLLVL.

V and J are TRBV12-3 or TRBV12-4 and TRBJ1-2; TRBD1 might be the D (6 bases). The CDR3 sequence is 13 residues long. The V gene lost 10 bases and the J gene lost 2 bases, with 14 bases spanning the gap. The CDR3 coding sequence is TGTGCCACCGCCCGGGGGCCCAACTATGGCTACACCTTC. As protein: CATARGPNYGYTF.

The chain is built from TRBV7-2 and TRBJ2-2; D perhaps matches TRBD1 (5 bases). V lost 2 bases, J lost 5 bases, and 9 bases lay in between. Germline V gene data show CDR1 as SGHTA and CDR2 as FQGNSA. The CDR3 is made up of 14 amino acids. CDR3 bases: TGTGCCAGCAGCTTATTGCAGGGAACCGGGGAGCTGTTTTTT. As protein: CASSLLQGTGELFF. Variable domain in full (rest from reference TRBV7-2 and TRBJ2-2): GAGVSQSPSNKVTEKGKDVELRCDPISGHTALYWYRQSLGQGLEFLIYFQGNSAPDKSGLPSDRFSAERTGGSVSTLTIQRTQQEDSAVYLCASSLLQGTGELFFGEGSRLTVL.

The DNA of the CDR3 is TGTGCCAGCACTAGCGGGAGCTACGAGCAGTACTTC. Its protein is CASTSGSYEQYF. The chain is built from TRBV19 and TRBJ2-7; 11 bases map to TRBD2. After removal of 9 bases from V and 3 bases from J, the junction contained 1 base not matched to a gene. Germline values: CDR1 LNHDA, CDR2 SQIVND (reference sequence). CDR3 length equals 12 residues.